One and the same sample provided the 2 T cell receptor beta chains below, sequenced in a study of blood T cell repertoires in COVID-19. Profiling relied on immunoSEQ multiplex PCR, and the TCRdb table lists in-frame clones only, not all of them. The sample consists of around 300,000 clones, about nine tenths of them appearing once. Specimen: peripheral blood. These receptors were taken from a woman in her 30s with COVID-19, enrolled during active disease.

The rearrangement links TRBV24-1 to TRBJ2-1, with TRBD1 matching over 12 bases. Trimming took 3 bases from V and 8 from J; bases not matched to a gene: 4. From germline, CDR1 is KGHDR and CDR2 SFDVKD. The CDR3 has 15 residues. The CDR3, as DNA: TGTGCCACCAGTGATCCGGGACAGGGGGCTGATGAGCAGTTCTTC. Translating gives CATSDPGQGADEQFF.

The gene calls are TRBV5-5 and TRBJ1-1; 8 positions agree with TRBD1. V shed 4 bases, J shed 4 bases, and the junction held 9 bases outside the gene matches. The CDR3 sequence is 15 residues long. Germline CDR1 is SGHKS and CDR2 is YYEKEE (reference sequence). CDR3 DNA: TGTGCCAGCAGCCTACAGGGGGTTGCGGTCACTGAAGCTTTCTTT. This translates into CASSLQGVAVTEAFF.